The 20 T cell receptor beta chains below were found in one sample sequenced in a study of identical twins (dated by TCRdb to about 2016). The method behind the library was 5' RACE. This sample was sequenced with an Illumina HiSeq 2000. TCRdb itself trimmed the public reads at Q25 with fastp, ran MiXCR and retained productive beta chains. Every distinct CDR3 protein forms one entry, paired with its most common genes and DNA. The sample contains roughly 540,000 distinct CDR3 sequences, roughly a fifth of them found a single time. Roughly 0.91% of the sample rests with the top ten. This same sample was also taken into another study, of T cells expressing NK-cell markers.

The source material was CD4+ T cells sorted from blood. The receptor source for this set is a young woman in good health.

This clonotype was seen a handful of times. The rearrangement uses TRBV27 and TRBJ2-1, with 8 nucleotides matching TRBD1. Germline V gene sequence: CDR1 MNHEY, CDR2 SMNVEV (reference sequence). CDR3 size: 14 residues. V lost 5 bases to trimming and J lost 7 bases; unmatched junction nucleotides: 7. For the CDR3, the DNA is TGTGCCAGCAGTCCCCAGGGGGCGCGGAATGAGCAGTTCTTC. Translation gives CASSPQGARNEQFF.

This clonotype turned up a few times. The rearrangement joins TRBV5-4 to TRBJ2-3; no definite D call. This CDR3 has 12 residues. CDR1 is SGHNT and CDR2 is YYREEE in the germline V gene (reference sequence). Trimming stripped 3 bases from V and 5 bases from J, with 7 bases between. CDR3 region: CASSSPRDTQYF. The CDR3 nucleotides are TGTGCCAGCAGCTCCCCCAGAGATACGCAGTATTTT.

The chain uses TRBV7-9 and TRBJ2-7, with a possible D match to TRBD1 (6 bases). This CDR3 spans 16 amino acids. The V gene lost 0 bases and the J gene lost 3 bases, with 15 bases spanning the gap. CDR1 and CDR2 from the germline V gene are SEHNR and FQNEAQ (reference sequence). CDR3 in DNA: TGTGCCAGCAGCTTAGCGGGGATAGGACAGATCTACGAGCAGTACTTC. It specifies CASSLAGIGQIYEQYF.

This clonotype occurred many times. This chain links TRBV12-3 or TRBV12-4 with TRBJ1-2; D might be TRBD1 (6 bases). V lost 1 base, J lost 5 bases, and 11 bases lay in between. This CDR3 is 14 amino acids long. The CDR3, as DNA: TGTGCCAGCAGTTTAGGGGGACACCCTTATGGCTACACCTTC. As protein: CASSLGGHPYGYTF.

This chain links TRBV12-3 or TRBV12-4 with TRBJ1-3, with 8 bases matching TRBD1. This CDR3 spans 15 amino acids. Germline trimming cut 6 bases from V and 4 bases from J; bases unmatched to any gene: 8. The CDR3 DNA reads TGTGCCAGCAGGCAATACAGGGGGTACGGAAACACCATATATTTT. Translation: CASRQYRGYGNTIYF.

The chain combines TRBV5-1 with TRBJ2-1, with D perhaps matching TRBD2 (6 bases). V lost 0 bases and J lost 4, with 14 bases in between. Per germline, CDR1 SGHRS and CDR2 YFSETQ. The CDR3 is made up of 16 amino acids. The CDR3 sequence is CASSLVTGVGYNEQFF. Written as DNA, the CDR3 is TGCGCCAGCAGCTTGGTTACGGGAGTAGGATACAATGAGCAGTTCTTC.

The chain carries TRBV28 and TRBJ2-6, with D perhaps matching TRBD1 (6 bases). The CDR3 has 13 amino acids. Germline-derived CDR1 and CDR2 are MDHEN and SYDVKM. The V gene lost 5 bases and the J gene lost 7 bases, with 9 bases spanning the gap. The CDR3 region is CASSQGGANVLTF. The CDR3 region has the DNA TGTGCCAGCAGTCAAGGGGGTGCCAACGTCCTGACTTTC.

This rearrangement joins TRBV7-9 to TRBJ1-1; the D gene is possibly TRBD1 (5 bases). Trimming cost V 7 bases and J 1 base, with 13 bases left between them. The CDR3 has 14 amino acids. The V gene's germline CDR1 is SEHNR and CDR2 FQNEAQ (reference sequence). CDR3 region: CASIITGGNTEAFF. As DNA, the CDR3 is TGTGCCAGCATCATAACGGGGGGGAACACTGAAGCTTTCTTT.

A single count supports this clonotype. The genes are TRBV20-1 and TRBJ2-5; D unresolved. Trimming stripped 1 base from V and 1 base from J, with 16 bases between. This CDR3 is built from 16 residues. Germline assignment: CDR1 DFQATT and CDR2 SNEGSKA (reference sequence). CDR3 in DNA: TGCAGTGCTAGAGGAATTAAGGACCTCCTCCAAGAGACCCAGTACTTC. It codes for CSARGIKDLLQETQYF.

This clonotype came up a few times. The CDR3 DNA is TGTGCCAGCAGCCAATCGACTAGCGGCCTAGTCCAAGAGACCCAGTACTTC. Translating gives CASSQSTSGLVQETQYF. The chain uses TRBV3-1 and TRBJ2-5, with 9 bases fitting TRBD2. V lost 2 bases to trimming and J lost 1 base; unmatched junction nucleotides: 8. The V gene's germline CDR1 is LGHDT and CDR2 YNNKEL (reference sequence). This CDR3 contains 17 residues.

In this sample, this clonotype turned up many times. CDR3 loop: CASSSDGGGKLFF. The CDR3 nucleotides are TGTGCCAGCAGCTCAGACGGGGGAGGAAAACTGTTTTTT. This chain connects TRBV7-9 to TRBJ1-4, with TRBD1 as a possible D gene (5 bases). V was cut by 4 bases and J by 10 bases, with 13 bases left in between. The germline gives CDR1 SEHNR, CDR2 FQNEAQ (reference sequence). The CDR3 is 13 residues long.

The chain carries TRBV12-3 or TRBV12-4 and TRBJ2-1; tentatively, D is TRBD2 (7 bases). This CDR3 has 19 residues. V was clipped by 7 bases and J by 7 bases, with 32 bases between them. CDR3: CASTTRGGIGHGRTNEQFF. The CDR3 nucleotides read TGTGCCAGCACCACGAGGGGGGGGATAGGGCACGGACGCACGAATGAGCAGTTCTTC.

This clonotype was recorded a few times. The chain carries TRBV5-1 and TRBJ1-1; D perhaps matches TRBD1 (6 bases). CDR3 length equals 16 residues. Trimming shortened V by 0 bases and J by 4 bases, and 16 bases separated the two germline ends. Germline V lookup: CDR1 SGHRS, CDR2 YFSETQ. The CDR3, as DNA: TGCGCCAGCAGCTTGGAACAAAACCGAGGGGGCACTGAAGCTTTCTTT. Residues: CASSLEQNRGGTEAFF.

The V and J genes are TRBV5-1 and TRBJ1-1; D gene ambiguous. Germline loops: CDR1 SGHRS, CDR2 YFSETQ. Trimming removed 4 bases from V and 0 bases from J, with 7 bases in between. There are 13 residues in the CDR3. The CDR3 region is CASSAVMNTEAFF. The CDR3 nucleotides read TGCGCCAGCAGCGCAGTTATGAACACTGAAGCTTTCTTT.

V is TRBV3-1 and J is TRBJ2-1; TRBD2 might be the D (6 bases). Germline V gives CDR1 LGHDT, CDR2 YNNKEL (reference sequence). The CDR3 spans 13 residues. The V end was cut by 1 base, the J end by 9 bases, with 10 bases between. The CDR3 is CASSQVDGGEQFF. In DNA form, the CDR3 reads TGTGCCAGCAGCCAAGTTGACGGGGGTGAGCAGTTCTTC.

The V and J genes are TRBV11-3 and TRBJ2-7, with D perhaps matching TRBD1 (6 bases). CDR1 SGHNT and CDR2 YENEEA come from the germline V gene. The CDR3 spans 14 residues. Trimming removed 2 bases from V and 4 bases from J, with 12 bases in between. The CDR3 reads CASSLSGTLYEQYF. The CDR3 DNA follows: TGTGCCAGCAGCTTATCCGGGACACTATACGAGCAGTACTTC. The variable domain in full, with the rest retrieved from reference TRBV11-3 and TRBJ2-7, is EAGVVQSPRYKIIEKKQPVAFWCNPISGHNTLYWYLQNLGQGPELLIRYENEEAVDDSQLPKDRFSAERLKGVDSTLKIQPAELGDSAVYLCASSLSGTLYEQYFGPGTRLTVT.

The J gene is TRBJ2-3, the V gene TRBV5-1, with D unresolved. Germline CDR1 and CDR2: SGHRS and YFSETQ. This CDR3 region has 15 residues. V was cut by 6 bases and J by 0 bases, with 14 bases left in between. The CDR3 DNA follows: TGCGCCAGCACCCGACCGGGCCGAAGCACAGATACGCAGTATTTT. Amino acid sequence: CASTRPGRSTDTQYF.

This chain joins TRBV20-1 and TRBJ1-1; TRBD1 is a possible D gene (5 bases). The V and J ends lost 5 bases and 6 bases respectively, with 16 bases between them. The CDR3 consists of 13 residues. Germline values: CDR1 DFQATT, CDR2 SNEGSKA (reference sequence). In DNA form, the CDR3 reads TGCAGTGCTTTTTCGGGGGTGGTGGCTGAAGCTTTCTTT. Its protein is CSAFSGVVAEAFF.

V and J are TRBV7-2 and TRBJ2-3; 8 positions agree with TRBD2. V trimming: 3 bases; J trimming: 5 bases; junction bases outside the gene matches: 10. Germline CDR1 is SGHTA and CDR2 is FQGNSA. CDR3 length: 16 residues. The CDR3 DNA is TGTGCCAGCAGCTTGAGAAGCGGGAGTCGGGGAGATACGCAGTATTTT. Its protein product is CASSLRSGSRGDTQYF. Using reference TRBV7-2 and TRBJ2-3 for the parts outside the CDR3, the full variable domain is GAGVSQSPSNKVTEKGKDVELRCDPISGHTALYWYRQSLGQGLEFLIYFQGNSAPDKSGLPSDRFSAERTGGSVSTLTIQRTQQEDSAVYLCASSLRSGSRGDTQYFGPGTRLTVL.

CDR3 nucleotide sequence: TGTGCCATCAAAGCGGGAGATACCTACGAGCAGTACTTC. Translated: CAIKAGDTYEQYF. The gene calls are TRBV10-3 and TRBJ2-7; 8 bases align to TRBD2. CDR1 is ENHRY, CDR2 SYGVKD, per germline. The CDR3 is 13 amino acids. Unmatched junction bases numbered 4, after V lost 7 bases and J lost 2 bases.